Below, 21 T cell receptor beta chains from the same sample are listed, as sequenced in a study of beta chain features in type 1 diabetes. Every bit of the isolated RNA underwent reverse transcription, so sequencing read expressed TCRB transcripts. Here immunoSEQ multiplex PCR was the method, and the copy in TCRdb shows in-frame clones only, minus some. The profile shows under 800,000 clones, about 16% of them singletons. Sequencing was performed on naive CD4+ T cells from blood. The receptors were gathered from a man younger than 35 in good health.

The chain has TRBV5-1 and TRBJ2-4; 7 bases line up with TRBD1. The V gene end was trimmed by 3 bases and the J gene end by 2 bases; junction bases not matched to a gene: 2. The CDR3 spans 14 residues. Germline V gene data show CDR1 as SGHRS and CDR2 as YFSETQ. CDR3 nucleotide sequence: TGCGCCAGCAGCTGGGACAGCTCCAAAAACATTCAGTACTTC. It yields the protein CASSWDSSKNIQYF.

The chain carries TRBV7-6 and TRBJ1-1, with D possibly being TRBD1 (5 bases). With 4 bases removed from V and 8 bases from J, the gap between germline ends came to 8 bases. The germline CDR1 and CDR2 sequences are SGHVS and FNYEAQ. The CDR3 is 11 amino acids. As DNA, the CDR3 is TGTGCCAGCAGCTCACGGACAGAAGCTTTCTTT. It yields the protein CASSSRTEAFF.

This chain connects TRBV2 to TRBJ1-2; 7 nucleotides match TRBD1. This CDR3 spans 14 amino acids. Germline trimming cut 5 bases from V and 7 bases from J; bases unmatched to any gene: 10. Germline CDR1 is SNHLY and CDR2 is FYNNEI. The CDR3 protein is CASSRDRADLGYTF. CDR3 in DNA: TGTGCCAGCAGTCGCGACAGGGCCGACCTTGGCTACACCTTC.

This clone appeared a few times. The chain carries TRBV9 and TRBJ1-6, with unresolved D. Deletions cut 0 bases from V and 9 bases from J, with 13 bases between. Germline CDR1 SGDLS, CDR2 YYNGEE. CDR3 size: 15 residues. The CDR3: CASSVGRQISSPLHF. DNA of the CDR3: TGTGCCAGCAGCGTAGGGCGGCAGATTAGTTCACCCCTCCACTTT.

This clone was seen a handful of times. This chain joins TRBV7-2 and TRBJ1-1; D possibly corresponds to TRBD1 (6 bases). The CDR3 loop spans 14 amino acids. V lost 11 bases and J lost 2, with 18 bases in between. Per the germline V gene, CDR1 is SGHTA and CDR2 is FQGNSA. CDR3 sequence (DNA): TGTGCCGGGACCCGGGACATATTAAACACTGAAGCTTTCTTT. It yields the protein CAGTRDILNTEAFF.

This clone appeared a few times. The chain carries TRBV7-8 and TRBJ2-2, with 9 bases aligning to TRBD1. CDR1 SGHVS and CDR2 FQNEAQ come from the germline V gene. With V trimmed by 5 bases and J by 4 bases, 8 bases remained unmatched. The CDR3 covers 16 residues. The CDR3 is CASSKRTGAATGELFF. The CDR3 nucleotides read TGTGCCAGCAGCAAACGGACAGGGGCCGCCACCGGGGAGCTGTTTTTT.

This clone was counted between two and nine times. CDR3 in amino acids: CASSQNRPGLAVYNEQFF. In nucleotides, the CDR3 is TGTGCCAGCAGTCAAAACCGCCCGGGACTAGCGGTCTACAATGAGCAGTTCTTC. This rearrangement joins TRBV7-3 to TRBJ2-1; 11 nucleotides align to TRBD2. CDR3 length: 18 amino acids. Losses at the gene ends were 6 bases for V and 3 bases for J; bases not matched to a gene: 13. The germline V gene encodes CDR1 SGHTA and CDR2 FQGTGA.

This rearrangement joins TRBV30 to TRBJ2-7; TRBD1 matches at 8 bases. Looked up from germline, CDR1 is GTSNPN and CDR2 is SVGIG (reference sequence). The CDR3 totals 17 residues. V shed 1 base, J shed 0 bases, and the junction held 11 bases outside the gene matches. The CDR3 loop reads CAWSAPRGRPSSYEQYF. CDR3 DNA: TGTGCCTGGAGTGCCCCCAGGGGGCGACCCTCCTCCTACGAGCAGTACTTC.

In its sample, this clone was seen a few times. This chain links TRBV15 with TRBJ2-2; 7 nucleotides line up with TRBD1. The CDR3 totals 18 residues. The germline CDR1 and CDR2 sequences are LNHNV and YYDKDF (reference sequence). V dropped 1 base and J dropped 6; count of bases not matched to a gene: 14. The CDR3 DNA reads TGTGCCACCAGCAGAGGCCCGGGACAGTCATATGAAGCCGGGGAGCTGTTTTTT. It codes for CATSRGPGQSYEAGELFF.

The chain employs TRBV4-1 and TRBJ1-1, with D possibly TRBD1 on 6 matching bases. The CDR3 loop spans 12 amino acids. V gave up 1 base and J gave up 10 bases, with 10 bases separating them. Germline-derived CDR1 and CDR2 are MGHRA and YSYEKL. The CDR3 DNA is TGCGCCAGCAGCCAAGGCACAGGGAGAGCTTTCTTT. Encoded protein: CASSQGTGRAFF.

V is TRBV4-1 and J is TRBJ2-7; TRBD2 matches at 9 bases. V lost 4 bases and J lost 4; bases outside the gene matches: 11. This CDR3 is built from 16 residues. Germline-derived CDR1 and CDR2 are MGHRA and YSYEKL. CDR3 protein: CASSRYTGLATYEQYF. In DNA, the CDR3 is TGCGCCAGCAGCCGATACACGGGACTAGCTACATACGAGCAGTACTTC.

In its sample, this clone was seen a few times. Different DNA sequences within this sample yield the same CDR3. This chain joins TRBV5-4 and TRBJ1-1; 7 positions agree with TRBD1. The trim removed 2 bases at V and 3 bases at J, leaving 1 base unmatched. Germline assignment: CDR1 SGHNT and CDR2 YYREEE (reference sequence). The CDR3 is 13 residues long. The CDR3, as DNA: TGTGCCAGCAGCTTCGACAGGGACACTGAAGCTTTCTTT. This gives the protein CASSFDRDTEAFF.

This clone was seen a few times. This chain links TRBV7-2 with TRBJ1-5; no firm D call. The CDR3 contains 13 residues. CDR1 and CDR2 from the germline V gene are SGHTA and FQGNSA. V was pared by 5 bases and J by 6 bases, with 11 bases between. The CDR3 protein is CASSPEVVQPQHF. The DNA of the CDR3 is TGTGCCAGCAGCCCAGAGGTAGTTCAGCCCCAGCATTTT.

This chain connects TRBV13 to TRBJ1-2; D might be TRBD1 (5 bases). The germline V gene has CDR1 PRHDT and CDR2 FYEKMQ (reference sequence). With 5 bases removed from V and 3 bases from J, the gap between germline ends came to 19 bases. The CDR3 spans 16 residues. The CDR3 reads CASSPLGFGGDYGYTF. The CDR3 DNA reads as TGTGCCAGCAGCCCCCTGGGGTTCGGGGGGGACTATGGCTACACCTTC.

The V and J genes are TRBV20-1 and TRBJ1-1, with D unresolved. V lost 6 bases and J lost 2, with 7 bases in between. This CDR3 is 11 amino acids long. Germline CDR1 and CDR2: DFQATT and SNEGSKA (reference sequence). CDR3 residues: CSALFNTEAFF. CDR3 nucleotide sequence: TGCAGTGCCCTATTTAACACTGAAGCTTTCTTT.

The gene calls are TRBV6-6 and TRBJ2-7; D may be TRBD1 (6 bases). V gave up 5 bases and J gave up 0 bases, with 11 bases separating them. The CDR3 loop spans 14 amino acids. Germline V lookup: CDR1 MNHNY, CDR2 SVGAGI (reference sequence). In DNA form, the CDR3 reads TGTGCCAGCAGTACCGGACAGAGCTCCTACGAGCAGTACTTC. This encodes CASSTGQSSYEQYF.

Regarding this clone: Other DNA sequences in the same sample also yield this CDR3. The chain employs TRBV20-1 and TRBJ2-5; D unresolved. Germline CDR1 DFQATT, CDR2 SNEGSKA (reference sequence). The length of the CDR3 is 11 residues. The V end lost 1 base, the J end lost 4 bases, and 4 bases lay between the germline ends. CDR3 loop: CSARGPETQYF. The CDR3 DNA is TGCAGTGCTAGAGGGCCAGAGACCCAGTACTTC.

The rearrangement links TRBV6-1 to TRBJ2-1; D unresolved. The germline V gene has CDR1 MNHNS and CDR2 SASEGT. The germline V and J ends were trimmed by 5 bases and 6 bases, with 8 bases remaining between them. The CDR3 has 12 amino acids. The chain's CDR3 is CASSPRPNEQFF. CDR3 nucleotide sequence: TGTGCCAGCAGTCCCCGGCCCAATGAGCAGTTCTTC.

This clone occurred a few times. The V and J genes are TRBV30 and TRBJ1-1; D is uncertain. The CDR3 is 15 residues long. Trimming stripped 1 base from V and 1 base from J, with 13 bases between. CDR1 and CDR2 (germline): GTSNPN, SVGIG (reference sequence). In DNA form, the CDR3 reads TGTGCCTGGAGTGGGGGAGGGAGGCGGAACACTGAAGCTTTCTTT. Amino acid sequence: CAWSGGGRRNTEAFF.

This chain connects TRBV11-2 to TRBJ1-4; 7 bases match TRBD1. With 4 bases clipped from V and 10 bases from J, the junction kept 12 bases outside the gene matches. The CDR3 is 15 amino acids. The V gene's germline CDR1 is SGHAT and CDR2 FQNNGV. The CDR3 nucleotides read TGTGCCAGCAGCTCACTACAGGGGTCCGTCGTAAAACTGTTTTTT. It is translated as CASSSLQGSVVKLFF.

A few counts support this clone. The chain joins TRBV4-1 to TRBJ2-6, with D possibly being TRBD1 (5 bases). Trimming removed 1 base at V and 1 base at J, with 8 bases between. CDR1 and CDR2 from the germline V gene are MGHRA and YSYEKL. CDR3 size: 16 residues. The chain's CDR3 is CASSQGRQSGANVLTF. DNA of the CDR3: TGCGCCAGCAGCCAAGGACGACAGTCTGGGGCCAACGTCCTGACTTTC.